A single sample is the source of the 17 T cell receptor beta chains below, sequenced in a study of blood T cell repertoires in COVID-19. Clones were read by immunoSEQ multiplex PCR, and TCRdb kept only the in-frame ones, dropping some. The table records roughly 280,000 clones, roughly nine tenths of them present only once. Specimen: peripheral blood. The receptors were gathered from a woman aged 50 to 60 who had recovered from COVID-19.

The chain couples TRBV7-2 to TRBJ1-2, with 7 bases identical to TRBD1. Germline trimming cut 6 bases from V and 7 bases from J; bases unmatched to any gene: 11. CDR3 length: 14 residues. The germline gives CDR1 SGHTA, CDR2 FQGNSA. The CDR3 loop reads CASRGEGAYSGYTF. CDR3 sequence (DNA): TGTGCCAGCAGAGGAGAGGGGGCGTACTCTGGCTACACCTTC.

The J gene is TRBJ2-3, the V gene TRBV19, with 7 bases matching TRBD2. Germline V gene sequence: CDR1 LNHDA, CDR2 SQIVND (reference sequence). Trimming took 3 bases from V and 7 from J; bases not matched to a gene: 16. This CDR3 contains 17 residues. The CDR3 spells CASSIREDMTGGNTQYF. CDR3 nucleotides: TGTGCCAGTAGTATTCGGGAGGATATGACCGGCGGAAATACGCAGTATTTT.

This chain joins TRBV13 and TRBJ1-2; the D is unclear. The CDR3 has 13 residues. V shed 2 bases and J shed 7 bases, with 11 bases lying between them. Germline V gene data show CDR1 as PRHDT and CDR2 as FYEKMQ (reference sequence). In nucleotides, the CDR3 is TGTGCCAGCAGCTTAACGAGGGTGGGTGGCTACACCTTC. This sequence encodes CASSLTRVGGYTF.

The J gene is TRBJ2-7, the V gene TRBV12-5; D uncertain. The CDR3 runs to 12 residues. Trimming removed 6 bases at V and 5 bases at J, with 11 bases between. CDR1 is LGHNT and CDR2 is FRNRAP in the germline V gene. The CDR3, as DNA: TGTGCTAGTGGCCCCTCTTTCGACGAGCAGTACTTC. This translates into CASGPSFDEQYF.

This rearrangement joins TRBV6-5 to TRBJ1-4, with 7 positions matching TRBD1. J gave up 7 bases and V 6 bases, and 8 bases lay outside the gene matches. Germline CDR1 is MNHEY and CDR2 is SVGAGI. This CDR3 is built from 14 residues. The DNA for the CDR3 is TGTGCCAGCAGCCTCACGGGACAGCTTGAAAAACTGTTTTTT. Translated: CASSLTGQLEKLFF.

This chain connects TRBV5-1 to TRBJ1-4; 10 nucleotides agree with TRBD1. J lost 3 bases, V lost 4 bases, and 12 bases had no gene match. The CDR3 consists of 18 residues. The germline V gene has CDR1 SGHRS and CDR2 YFSETQ. The CDR3 loop is CASSQLGQGSRANEKLFF. In DNA, the CDR3 is TGCGCCAGCAGCCAATTGGGACAGGGGAGTAGAGCTAATGAAAAACTGTTTTTT.

The CDR3 DNA follows: TGTGCCAGCATAGGGACACCCTCTGGAAACACCATATATTTT. Amino acid sequence: CASIGTPSGNTIYF. The chain is built from TRBV2 and TRBJ1-3; maybe TRBD1 (6 bases). Germline CDR1 SNHLY, CDR2 FYNNEI. The CDR3 runs to 14 residues. The germline V and J ends were trimmed by 7 bases and 0 bases, with 10 bases remaining between them.

The gene calls are TRBV7-3 and TRBJ2-3, with 12 bases fitting TRBD2. The V gene end was trimmed by 5 bases and the J gene end by 2 bases; junction bases not matched to a gene: 11. CDR1 is SGHTA, CDR2 FQGTGA, per germline. The CDR3 is 18 residues long. CDR3 sequence: CASSPVGTSGYLTDTQYF. Here the CDR3 DNA reads TGTGCCAGCAGCCCGGTAGGGACTAGCGGGTACCTCACAGATACGCAGTATTTT.

The V and J genes are TRBV2 and TRBJ2-7; 12 bases match TRBD2. J was trimmed by 0 bases and V by 8 bases; bases with no gene match: 2. The CDR3 covers 14 residues. The germline CDR1 and CDR2 sequences are SNHLY and FYNNEI. The CDR3 nucleotides read TGTGCCAGCGAGACTAGCGGGGGCTCCTACGAGCAGTACTTC. This codes for CASETSGGSYEQYF.

V is TRBV5-1 and J is TRBJ1-1, with D possibly being TRBD1 (6 bases). Trimming removed 1 base at V and 5 bases at J, with 18 bases between. Germline CDR1 reads SGHRS; CDR2 reads YFSETQ. This CDR3 has 16 amino acids. CDR3 sequence: CASSLSSNGGLTEAFF. The DNA of the CDR3 is TGCGCCAGCAGCTTGTCGTCGAACGGGGGGCTTACTGAAGCTTTCTTT.

This clone was observed a few times. V gene TRBV7-9 combines with J gene TRBJ2-5, with D maybe TRBD1 (5 bases). Trimming took 3 bases from V and 5 from J, leaving 22 bases between them. This CDR3 is built from 17 residues. Germline V gives CDR1 SEHNR, CDR2 FQNEAQ (reference sequence). CDR3 in amino acids: CASSFRVGHTIRETQYF. CDR3 DNA: TGTGCCAGCAGCTTCAGAGTGGGGCACACTATAAGGGAGACCCAGTACTTC.

A single count supports this clone. The rearrangement joins TRBV6-5 to TRBJ1-3; a possible D gene is TRBD1 (5 bases). This CDR3 comprises 15 residues. V shed 6 bases and J shed 7 bases, with 19 bases lying between them. Per germline, CDR1 MNHEY and CDR2 SVGAGI. The CDR3, as DNA: TGTGCCAGCAGCCGAACAGACACGCCAGGGAACACCATATATTTT. It is translated as CASSRTDTPGNTIYF.

This clone was detected only once. DNA of the CDR3: TGTGCCAGCAGGGGTGGAAGTATCGGGGGCTATGGCTACACCTTC. Residues: CASRGGSIGGYGYTF. V gene TRBV7-9 combines with J gene TRBJ1-2, with D perhaps TRBD1 (5 bases). V dropped 6 bases and J dropped 4 bases, with 18 bases sitting between them. The germline CDR1 and CDR2 sequences are SEHNR and FQNEAQ (reference sequence). This CDR3 region has 15 residues. Drawing the rest from reference TRBV7-9 and TRBJ1-2, the complete variable domain is DTGVSQNPRHKITKRGQNVTFRCDPISEHNRLYWYRQTLGQGPEFLTYFQNEAQLEKSRLLSDRFSAERPKGSFSTLEIQRTEQGDSAMYLCASRGGSIGGYGYTFGSGTRLTVV.

This clone has just one count. This CDR3 is CATSLPRVGGVYEQYF. CDR3 in DNA: TGTGCCACCAGCCTACCCCGGGTAGGTGGTGTCTACGAGCAGTACTTC. The V call is TRBV15, the J call TRBJ2-7; no firm D call. Deletions cut 5 bases from V and 3 bases from J, with 20 bases between. The V gene's germline CDR1 is LNHNV and CDR2 YYDKDF (reference sequence). There are 16 residues in the CDR3.

The chain joins TRBV18 to TRBJ2-6; the match to TRBD2 covers 8 bases. With 6 bases clipped from V and 2 bases from J, the junction kept 6 bases outside the gene matches. Germline assignment: CDR1 KGHSH and CDR2 LQKENI. CDR3 length: 16 residues. The CDR3 protein is CASSPTRGAGANVLTF. DNA for the CDR3: TGTGCCAGCTCCCCAACGCGGGGGGCTGGGGCCAACGTCCTGACTTTC.

CDR3 sequence (DNA): TGTGCCAGCAGTTTATGGTCTAGGTGGGAGCCTAACACCGGGGAGCTGTTTTTT. As protein: CASSLWSRWEPNTGELFF. The chain employs TRBV28 and TRBJ2-2, with TRBD2 as a possible D gene (5 bases). Germline V gene lookup returns CDR1 MDHEN and CDR2 SYDVKM. The V and J ends lost 0 bases and 2 bases respectively, with 16 bases between them. The CDR3 consists of 18 residues.

The CDR3 loop is CASSPPERYSYEQYF. The CDR3 DNA sequence: TGTGCCAGCTCACCACCCGAGCGGTACTCCTACGAGCAGTACTTC. V and J are TRBV18 and TRBJ2-7; possibly TRBD2 for D (5 bases). The CDR3 totals 15 residues. Trimming stripped 0 bases from V and 0 bases from J, with 9 bases between. CDR1 is KGHSH, CDR2 LQKENI, per germline.